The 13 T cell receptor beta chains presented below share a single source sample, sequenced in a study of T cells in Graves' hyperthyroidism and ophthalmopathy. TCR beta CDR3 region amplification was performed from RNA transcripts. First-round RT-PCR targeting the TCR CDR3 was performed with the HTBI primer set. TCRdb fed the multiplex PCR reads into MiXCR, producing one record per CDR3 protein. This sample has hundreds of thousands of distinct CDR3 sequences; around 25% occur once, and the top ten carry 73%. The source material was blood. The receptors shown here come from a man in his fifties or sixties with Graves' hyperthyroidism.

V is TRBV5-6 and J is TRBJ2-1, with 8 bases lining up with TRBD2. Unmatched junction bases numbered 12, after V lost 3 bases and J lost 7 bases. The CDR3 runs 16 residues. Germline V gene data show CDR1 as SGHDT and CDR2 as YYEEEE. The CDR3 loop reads CASSSARREGGNEQFF. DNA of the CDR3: TGTGCCAGCAGCTCTGCTCGACGGGAGGGTGGTAATGAGCAGTTCTTC.

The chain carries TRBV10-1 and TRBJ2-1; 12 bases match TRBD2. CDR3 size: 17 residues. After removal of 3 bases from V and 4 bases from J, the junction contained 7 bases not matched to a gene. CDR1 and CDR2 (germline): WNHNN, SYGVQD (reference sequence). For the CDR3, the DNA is TGCGCCAGCAGTGATAGCCTAGCGGGAGGGCCTTACAATGAGCAGTTCTTC. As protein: CASSDSLAGGPYNEQFF.

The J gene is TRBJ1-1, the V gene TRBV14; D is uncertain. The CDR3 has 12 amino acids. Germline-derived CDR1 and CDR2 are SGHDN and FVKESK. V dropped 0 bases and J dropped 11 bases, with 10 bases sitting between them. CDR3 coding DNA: TGTGCCAGCAGCCAAGATACAATGAGGGCTTTCTTT. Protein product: CASSQDTMRAFF.

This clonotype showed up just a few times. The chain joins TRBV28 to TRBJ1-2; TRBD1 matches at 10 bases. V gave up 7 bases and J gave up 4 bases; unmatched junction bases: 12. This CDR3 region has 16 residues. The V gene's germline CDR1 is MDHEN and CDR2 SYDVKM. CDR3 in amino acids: CASTHHSGQGVYGYTF. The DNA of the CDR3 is TGTGCCAGCACCCACCACTCTGGACAGGGGGTCTATGGCTACACCTTC.

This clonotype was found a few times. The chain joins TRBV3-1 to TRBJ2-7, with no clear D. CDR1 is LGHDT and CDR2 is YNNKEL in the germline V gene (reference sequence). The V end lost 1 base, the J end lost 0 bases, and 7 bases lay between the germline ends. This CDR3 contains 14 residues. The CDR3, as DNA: TGTGCCAGCAGCCAAGTCTTTAGCTCCTACGAGCAGTACTTC. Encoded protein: CASSQVFSSYEQYF.

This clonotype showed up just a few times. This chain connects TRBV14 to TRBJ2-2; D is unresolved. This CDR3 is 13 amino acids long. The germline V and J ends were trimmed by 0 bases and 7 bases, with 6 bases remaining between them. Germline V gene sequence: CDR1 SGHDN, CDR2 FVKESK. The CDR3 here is CASSQDSYGELFF. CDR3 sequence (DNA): TGTGCCAGCAGCCAAGATAGTTACGGGGAGCTGTTTTTT.

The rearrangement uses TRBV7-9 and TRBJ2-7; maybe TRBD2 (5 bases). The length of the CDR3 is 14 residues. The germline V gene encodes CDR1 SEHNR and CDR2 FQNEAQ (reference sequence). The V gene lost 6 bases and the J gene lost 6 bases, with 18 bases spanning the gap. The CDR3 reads CASSPSGSGSEQYF. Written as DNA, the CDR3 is TGTGCCAGCAGTCCGTCGGGAAGCGGTTCCGAGCAGTACTTC.

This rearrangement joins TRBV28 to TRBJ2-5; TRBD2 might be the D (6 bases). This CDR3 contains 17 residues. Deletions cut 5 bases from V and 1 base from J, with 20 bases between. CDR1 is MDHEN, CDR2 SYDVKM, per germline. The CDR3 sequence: CASSDIGTGGPQETQYF. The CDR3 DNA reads TGTGCCAGCAGTGATATCGGGACTGGAGGGCCCCAAGAGACCCAGTACTTC.

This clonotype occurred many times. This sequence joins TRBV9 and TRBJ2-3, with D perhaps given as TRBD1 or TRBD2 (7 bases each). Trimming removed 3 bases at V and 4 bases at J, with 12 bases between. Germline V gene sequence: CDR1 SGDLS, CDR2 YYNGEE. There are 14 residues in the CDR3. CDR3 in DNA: TGTGCCAGCAGCGCAGGGGGGGGTCCAGATACGCAGTATTTT. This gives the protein CASSAGGGPDTQYF.

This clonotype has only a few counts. The CDR3: CASSESIQGEQYF. CDR3 coding DNA: TGCGCCAGCAGTGAGTCGATTCAGGGCGAGCAGTACTTC. The V call is TRBV10-1, the J call TRBJ2-7; D possibly corresponds to TRBD1 (5 bases). Germline lookup yields CDR1 WNHNN and CDR2 SYGVQD (reference sequence). Trimming stripped 0 bases from V and 6 bases from J, with 9 bases between. This CDR3 region has 13 residues.

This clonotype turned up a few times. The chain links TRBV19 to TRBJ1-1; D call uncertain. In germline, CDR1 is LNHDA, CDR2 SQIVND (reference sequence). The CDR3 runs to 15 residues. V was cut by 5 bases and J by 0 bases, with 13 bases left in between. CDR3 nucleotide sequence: TGTGCCAGTAGTTACAGCGCCATTCTGAACACTGAAGCTTTCTTT. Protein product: CASSYSAILNTEAFF.

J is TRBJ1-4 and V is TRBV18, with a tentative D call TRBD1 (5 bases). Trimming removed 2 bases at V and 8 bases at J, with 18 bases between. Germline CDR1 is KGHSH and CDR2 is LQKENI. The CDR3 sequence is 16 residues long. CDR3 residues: CASSPSRVWGEEKLFF. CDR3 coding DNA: TGTGCCAGCTCACCATCGCGTGTCTGGGGCGAGGAAAAACTGTTTTTT.

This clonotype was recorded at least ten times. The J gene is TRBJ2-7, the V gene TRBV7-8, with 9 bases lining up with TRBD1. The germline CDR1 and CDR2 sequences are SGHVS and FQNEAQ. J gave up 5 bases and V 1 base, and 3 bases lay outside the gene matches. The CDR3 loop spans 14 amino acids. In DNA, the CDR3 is TGTGCCAGCAGCTTAGTACAGGGGGCAAACGAGCAGTACTTC. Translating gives CASSLVQGANEQYF.